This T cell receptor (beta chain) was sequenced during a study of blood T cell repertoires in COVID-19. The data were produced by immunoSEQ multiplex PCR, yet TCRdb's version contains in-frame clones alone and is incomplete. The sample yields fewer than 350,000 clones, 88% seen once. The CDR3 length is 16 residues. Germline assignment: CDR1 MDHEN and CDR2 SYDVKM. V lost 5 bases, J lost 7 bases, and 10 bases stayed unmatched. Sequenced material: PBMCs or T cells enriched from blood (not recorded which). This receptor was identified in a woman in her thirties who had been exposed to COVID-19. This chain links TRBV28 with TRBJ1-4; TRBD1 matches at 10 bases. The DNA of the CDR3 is TGTGCCAGCAGTCCGCCGGGACAGGGGTTGCGTGAAAAACTGTTTTTT. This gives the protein CASSPPGQGLREKLFF.